This T cell receptor beta chain was observed in a study of cytomegalovirus exposure and HLA in healthy donors. Losses at the gene ends were 4 bases for V and 4 bases for J; bases not matched to a gene: 10. This CDR3 contains 15 residues. The germline V gene has CDR1 SGHRS and CDR2 YFSETQ. Amplification used 60 Vbeta primers and 13 Jbeta primers. Here immunoSEQ multiplex PCR was the method, and the copy in TCRdb shows in-frame clones only, minus some. The sample shows about 280,000 clones, about 90% of them seen only once. The clonotype comes from a woman aged 18-29 years in good health and CMV-seronegative. The sequenced sample consisted of PBMCs. This chain links TRBV5-1 with TRBJ1-1; TRBD1 aligns across 7 bases. The CDR3: CASSLIDRVVTEAFF. The CDR3 region has the DNA TGCGCCAGCAGCCTTATTGACAGGGTAGTCACTGAAGCTTTCTTT.